The 20 T cell receptor beta chains below come from one sample, sequenced in a study of OX40 agonist ivuxolimab in advanced cancers. This table comes from immunoSEQ multiplex PCR, and its TCRdb copy is limited to in-frame clones, with some not included. The sample lists about 55,000 clones, about nine tenths occurring once. The input for sequencing was CD4+ or CD8+ T cells sorted from blood, taken in a trial of the OX40 agonist ivuxolimab. Receptor source: an adult with an advanced solid tumor such as melanoma, head and neck, liver or kidney cancer.

This rearrangement joins TRBV11-2 to TRBJ2-2; D gene ambiguous. The CDR3 length is 14 residues. Germline V gives CDR1 SGHAT, CDR2 FQNNGV. V was clipped by 1 base and J by 7 bases, with 10 bases between them. The DNA of the CDR3 is TGTGCCAGCAGCTTAGTACCCTCAGGCGGGGAGCTGTTTTTT. It translates to CASSLVPSGGELFF.

This clone was seen more than once but under ten times. The CDR3 loop is CASSVIFVGQKYEQYF. DNA of the CDR3: TGTGCCAGCAGTGTGATCTTTGTGGGACAAAAATACGAGCAGTACTTC. V and J are TRBV2 and TRBJ2-7; TRBD1 might be the D (6 bases). CDR1 is SNHLY and CDR2 is FYNNEI in the germline V gene. With 4 bases removed from V and 4 bases from J, the gap between germline ends came to 20 bases. There are 16 residues in the CDR3. Looking up the rest from reference TRBV2 and TRBJ2-7 gives the full variable domain: EPEVTQTPSHQVTQMGQEVILRCVPISNHLYFYWYRQILGQKVEFLVSFYNNEISEKSEIFDDQFSVERPDGSNFTLKIRSTKLEDSAMYFCASSVIFVGQKYEQYFGPGTRLTVT.

The J gene is TRBJ1-2, the V gene TRBV23-1, with 9 bases that match TRBD1. TRBV23-1 is an ORF for which the function is uncertain. V lost 0 bases to trimming and J lost 8 bases; unmatched junction nucleotides: 10. This CDR3 is built from 16 residues. The CDR3: CASSQSVTQTGGGYTF. DNA for the CDR3: TGCGCCAGCAGTCAATCCGTAACCCAAACAGGGGGCGGCTACACCTTC.

The genes are TRBV27 and TRBJ2-7; 7 bases align to TRBD2. The germline CDR1 and CDR2 sequences are MNHEY and SMNVEV (reference sequence). CDR3 length: 14 residues. V gave up 4 bases and J gave up 6 bases; unmatched junction bases: 9. CDR3 nucleotides: TGTGCCAGCAGTTCAAGCGGGACTTCCGGCGAGCAGTACTTC. Translated: CASSSSGTSGEQYF.

The CDR3 protein is CSVDSQGASGYTF. DNA for the CDR3: TGCAGCGTTGATTCCCAGGGGGCAAGTGGCTACACCTTC. The chain uses TRBV29-1 and TRBJ1-2; TRBD1 agrees at 8 bases. This CDR3 region has 13 residues. Losses at the gene ends were 3 bases for V and 7 bases for J; bases not matched to a gene: 7. The V gene's germline CDR1 is SQVTM and CDR2 ANQGSEA.

The chain joins TRBV28 to TRBJ1-2, with a possible D match to TRBD1 (6 bases). In germline, CDR1 is MDHEN, CDR2 SYDVKM. V lost 5 bases, J lost 3 bases, and 22 bases lay in between. The CDR3 runs to 17 residues. The CDR3 region has the DNA TGTGCCAGCAGTCTAGCGGGGGGAGCAGGGGAGGACTATGGCTACACCTTC. Protein: CASSLAGGAGEDYGYTF.

J is TRBJ2-1 and V is TRBV11-2, with D perhaps matching TRBD2 (6 bases). The germline gives CDR1 SGHAT, CDR2 FQNNGV. The CDR3 length is 13 residues. The V end lost 3 bases, the J end lost 6 bases, and 9 bases lay between the germline ends. CDR3 in amino acids: CASSLGLRNEQFF. In nucleotides, the CDR3 is TGTGCCAGCAGCTTGGGACTCCGCAATGAGCAGTTCTTC.

The chain joins TRBV30 to TRBJ2-3, with 9 bases aligning to TRBD1. The CDR3 spans 13 residues. CDR1 and CDR2 from the germline V gene are GTSNPN and SVGIG (reference sequence). J gave up 6 bases and V 5 bases, and 6 bases lay outside the gene matches. DNA for the CDR3: TGTGCCTGGGGACAGGGGATTCGGGATACGCAGTATTTT. Translation: CAWGQGIRDTQYF.

This chain connects TRBV29-1 to TRBJ2-3; the D gene is possibly TRBD1 (5 bases). This CDR3 has 11 residues. Germline-derived CDR1 and CDR2 are SQVTM and ANQGSEA. The V end lost 7 bases, the J end lost 2 bases, and 7 bases lay between the germline ends. This chain's CDR3 is CSGQNTDTQYF. The CDR3 region has the DNA TGCAGCGGACAGAACACAGATACGCAGTATTTT.

The J gene is TRBJ2-1, the V gene TRBV30; 11 bases match TRBD2. Germline V CDR1 and CDR2: GTSNPN, SVGIG (reference sequence). V lost 3 bases, J lost 2 bases, and 0 bases stayed unmatched. This CDR3 is 14 amino acids long. The CDR3 DNA follows: TGTGCCTGGAGGACTAGCGGGGCCTACAATGAGCAGTTCTTC. Protein sequence: CAWRTSGAYNEQFF.

This rearrangement joins TRBV10-3 to TRBJ1-5; the D gene is possibly TRBD1 (6 bases). The CDR3 loop spans 16 amino acids. V lost 8 bases and J 1 base, leaving 18 bases between the germline ends. Germline CDR1 reads ENHRY; CDR2 reads SYGVKD. Here the CDR3 reads CAIGTGTGVSNQPQHF. CDR3 nucleotides: TGTGCCATCGGTACAGGGACTGGTGTAAGCAATCAGCCCCAGCATTTT.

V gene TRBV4-1 combines with J gene TRBJ2-5; 8 bases agree with TRBD1. Germline V gene lookup returns CDR1 MGHRA and CDR2 YSYEKL. V shed 0 bases, J shed 1 base, and the junction held 4 bases outside the gene matches. The CDR3 is 16 residues long. The CDR3 nucleotides are TGCGCCAGCAGCCAAGATGGGACAGGTCTCCAAGAGACCCAGTACTTC. Protein product: CASSQDGTGLQETQYF.

The chain carries TRBV5-4 and TRBJ1-2; D uncertain. The germline gives CDR1 SGHNT, CDR2 YYREEE (reference sequence). The CDR3 has 14 amino acids. V gave up 4 bases and J gave up 3 bases, with 13 bases separating them. The CDR3 DNA reads TGTGCCAGCAGCCGAGGGCGGGAAGACTATGGCTACACCTTC. Its translation is CASSRGREDYGYTF.

The chain links TRBV5-6 to TRBJ1-2; TRBD1 aligns across 7 bases. With V trimmed by 6 bases and J by 2 bases, 13 bases remained unmatched. The germline CDR1 and CDR2 sequences are SGHDT and YYEEEE. The CDR3 is made up of 16 amino acids. DNA for the CDR3: TGTGCCAGCACTCGAGGGGGCGTAGGTGGAAACTATGGCTACACCTTC. This gives the protein CASTRGGVGGNYGYTF. The full variable domain, rest sourced from reference TRBV5-6 and TRBJ1-2, is DAGVTQSPTHLIKTRGQQVTLRCSPKSGHDTVSWYQQALGQGPQFIFQYYEEEERQRGNFPDRFSGHQFPNYSSELNVNALLLGDSALYLCASTRGGVGGNYGYTFGSGTRLTVV.

This chain connects TRBV15 to TRBJ2-3; D gene ambiguous. Looked up from germline, CDR1 is LNHNV and CDR2 is YYDKDF (reference sequence). The CDR3 extends over 16 amino acids. V was trimmed by 1 base and J by 0 bases, leaving 11 bases between them. The CDR3 loop is CATSRAGLTSTDTQYF. CDR3 nucleotide sequence: TGTGCCACCAGCAGAGCTGGGCTTACTAGCACAGATACGCAGTATTTT.

The V and J genes are TRBV5-6 and TRBJ2-7; weak D call: TRBD2 (5 bases). The germline V and J ends were trimmed by 5 bases and 2 bases, with 14 bases remaining between them. Per the germline V gene, CDR1 is SGHDT and CDR2 is YYEEEE. This CDR3 spans 14 amino acids. CDR3 DNA sequence: TGTGCCAGCAGATCGTCTAGCCGAACCTACGAGCAGTACTTC. Protein: CASRSSSRTYEQYF.

The chain uses TRBV5-4 and TRBJ2-3, with D maybe TRBD1 (6 bases). Germline-derived CDR1 and CDR2 are SGHNT and YYREEE (reference sequence). Trimming pared 0 bases from V and 5 bases from J, leaving 7 bases between. CDR3 length: 13 amino acids. The CDR3 here is CASSLGDIDTQYF. As DNA, the CDR3 is TGTGCCAGCAGCTTGGGGGACATAGATACGCAGTATTTT. The full variable domain, rest sourced from reference TRBV5-4 and TRBJ2-3, is ETGVTQSPTHLIKTRGQQVTLRCSSQSGHNTVSWYQQALGQGPQFIFQYYREEENGRGNFPPRFSGLQFPNYSSELNVNALELDDSALYLCASSLGDIDTQYFGPGTRLTVL.

The chain combines TRBV9 with TRBJ1-4; TRBD1 matches 10 bases. Germline-derived CDR1 and CDR2 are SGDLS and YYNGEE. Germline trimming cut 2 bases from V and 8 bases from J; bases unmatched to any gene: 0. The CDR3 is 13 residues long. The CDR3 DNA is TGTGCCAGCAGCGTGGGACAGGGGGAAAAACTGTTTTTT. It yields the protein CASSVGQGEKLFF.

This clone was detected a few times. This rearrangement joins TRBV14 to TRBJ1-6; D not resolved. Trimming stripped 6 bases from V and 6 bases from J, with 9 bases between. In germline, CDR1 is SGHDN, CDR2 FVKESK. CDR3 length equals 13 residues. In DNA, the CDR3 is TGTGCCAGCAGAACCGTGCCTAATTCACCCCTCCACTTT. Translation: CASRTVPNSPLHF. The full variable domain, its missing parts supplied by reference TRBV14 and TRBJ1-6, is EAGVTQFPSHSVIEKGQTVTLRCDPISGHDNLYWYRRVMGKEIKFLLHFVKESKQDESGMPNNRFLAERTGGTYSTLKVQPAELEDSGVYFCASRTVPNSPLHFGNGTRLTVT.

The chain combines TRBV25-1 with TRBJ2-7; TRBD1 matches 11 bases. This CDR3 has 17 residues. The germline V gene has CDR1 MGHDK and CDR2 SYGVNS. V gave up 6 bases and J gave up 4 bases; unmatched junction bases: 14. The CDR3 sequence: CASRSPGQGGRRYEQYF. CDR3 nucleotide sequence: TGTGCCAGCAGATCTCCGGGACAGGGGGGGAGGAGGTACGAGCAGTACTTC.